One sample yielded the 5 T cell receptor beta chains listed below, sequenced in a study of blood T cell repertoires in COVID-19. Only in-frame clones appear in the TCRdb table, and some are missing; sequencing was by immunoSEQ multiplex PCR. The repertoire holds over 300,000 clones, with approximately 85% as singletons. Sequenced material: peripheral blood. These receptors were taken from a human donor in a cohort sampled during active COVID-19.

The chain recombines TRBV14 with TRBJ1-2; D possibly corresponds to TRBD1 (6 bases). The germline gives CDR1 SGHDN, CDR2 FVKESK. This CDR3 comprises 14 residues. The V end was cut by 4 bases, the J end by 0 bases, with 9 bases between. For the CDR3, the DNA is TGTGCCAGCAGCCGTGACAGGTCTAACTATGGCTACACCTTC. Translation gives CASSRDRSNYGYTF.

This clone was recorded only once. The rearrangement joins TRBV27 to TRBJ2-3, with 7 bases matching TRBD2. Germline V gives CDR1 MNHEY, CDR2 SMNVEV (reference sequence). V shed 10 bases, J shed 2 bases, and the junction held 9 bases outside the gene matches. This CDR3 comprises 14 residues. The CDR3 DNA follows: TGTGCCACCAGGCGCGGGGGAACCACAGATACGCAGTATTTT. Its translation is CATRRGGTTDTQYF.

The genes are TRBV5-4 and TRBJ2-1; 9 bases align to TRBD2. V was pared by 2 bases and J by 6 bases, with 12 bases of the junction left unmatched. Germline CDR1 is SGHNT and CDR2 is YYREEE (reference sequence). The CDR3 runs to 17 residues. In DNA form, the CDR3 reads TGTGCCAGCAGCTTACGAGCGGGGGGAATCCTGTCCAATGAGCAGTTCTTC. It is translated as CASSLRAGGILSNEQFF.

This chain connects TRBV5-1 to TRBJ1-3; D possibly corresponds to TRBD1 (6 bases). Germline CDR1 and CDR2: SGHRS and YFSETQ. Deletions cut 4 bases from V and 0 bases from J, with 14 bases between. This CDR3 contains 16 residues. The chain's CDR3 is CASSPRTETSGNTIYF. The CDR3 DNA is TGCGCCAGCAGCCCGAGGACAGAGACCTCTGGAAACACCATATATTTT.

The chain couples TRBV14 to TRBJ2-3; 11 nucleotides match TRBD2. The CDR3 is 16 residues long. V lost 4 bases and J lost 4; bases outside the gene matches: 7. Germline CDR1 and CDR2: SGHDN and FVKESK. For the CDR3, the DNA is TGTGCCAGCAGCCGAAAGACTAGCGGGGTACCAGATACGCAGTATTTT. This sequence encodes CASSRKTSGVPDTQYF.